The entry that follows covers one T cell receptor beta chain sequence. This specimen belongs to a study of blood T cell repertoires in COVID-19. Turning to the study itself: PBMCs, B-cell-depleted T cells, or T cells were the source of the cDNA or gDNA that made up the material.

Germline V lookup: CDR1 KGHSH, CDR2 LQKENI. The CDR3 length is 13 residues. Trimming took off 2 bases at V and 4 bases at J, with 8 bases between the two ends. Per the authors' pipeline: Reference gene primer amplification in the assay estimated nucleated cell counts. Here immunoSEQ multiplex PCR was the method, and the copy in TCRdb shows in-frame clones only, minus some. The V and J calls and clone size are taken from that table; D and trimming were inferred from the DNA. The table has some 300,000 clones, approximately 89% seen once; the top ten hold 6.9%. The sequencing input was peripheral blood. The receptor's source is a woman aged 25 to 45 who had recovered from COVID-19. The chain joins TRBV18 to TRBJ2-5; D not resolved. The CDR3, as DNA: TGTGCCAGCTCACCAAAGCTACGAGAGACCCAGTACTTC. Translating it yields CASSPKLRETQYF.